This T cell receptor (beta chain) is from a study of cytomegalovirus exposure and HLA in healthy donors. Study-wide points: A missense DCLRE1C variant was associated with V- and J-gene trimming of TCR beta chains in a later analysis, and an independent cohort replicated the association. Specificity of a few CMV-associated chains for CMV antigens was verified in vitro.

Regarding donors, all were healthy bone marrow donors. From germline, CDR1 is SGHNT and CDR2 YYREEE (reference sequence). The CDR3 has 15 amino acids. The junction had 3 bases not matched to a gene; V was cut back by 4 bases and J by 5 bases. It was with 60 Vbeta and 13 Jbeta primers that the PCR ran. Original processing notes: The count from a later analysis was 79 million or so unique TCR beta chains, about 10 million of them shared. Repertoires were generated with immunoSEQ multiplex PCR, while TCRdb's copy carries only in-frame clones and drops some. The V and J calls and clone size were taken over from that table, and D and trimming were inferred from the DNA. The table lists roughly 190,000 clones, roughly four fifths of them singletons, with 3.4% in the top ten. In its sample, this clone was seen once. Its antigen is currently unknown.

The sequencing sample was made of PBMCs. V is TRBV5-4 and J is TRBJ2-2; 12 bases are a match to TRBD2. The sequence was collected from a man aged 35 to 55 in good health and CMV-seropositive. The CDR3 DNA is TGTGCCAGCAGCCTAGCGGGGGGGCAGACCGGGGAGCTGTTTTTT. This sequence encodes CASSLAGGQTGELFF.